Listed below are T cell receptor beta chains from one sample, sequenced in a study of shared clonotypes between healthy human individuals. Profiled with immunoSEQ multiplex PCR; TCRdb holds only in-frame clones, not every one. The data show 1,400,000 or so clones, with approximately 98.5% seen just once and around 0.38% held by the top ten. The sample consisted of naive CD4+ T cells sorted from blood. The receptors here all came from a young man in good health. The CDR3 runs from the conserved cysteine through the conserved F or W. Each record gives: CDR3 protein, J gene, V gene.

CDR3 protein: CASSIRGHEQYF; J gene: TRBJ2-7; V gene: TRBV19
CDR3 protein: CASSFDRDRVYEQYF; J gene: TRBJ2-7; V gene: TRBV5-1
CDR3 protein: CASSPSGTGYEQYF; J gene: TRBJ2-7; V gene: TRBV4-1
CDR3 protein: CASSSRNEQFF; J gene: TRBJ2-1; V gene: TRBV28
CDR3 protein: CASSPPVAPHNEQFF; J gene: TRBJ2-1; V gene: TRBV21-1
CDR3 protein: CASSLGQGLGYTF; J gene: TRBJ1-2; V gene: TRBV7-3
CDR3 protein: CASSSGQGYYGYTF; J gene: TRBJ1-2; V gene: TRBV5-4
CDR3 protein: CATRTGQGPYNEQFF; J gene: TRBJ2-1; V gene: TRBV5-1
CDR3 protein: CASSGTERGYYEQYF; J gene: TRBJ2-7; V gene: TRBV18
CDR3 protein: CASSLVYRGMSDTQYF; J gene: TRBJ2-3; V gene: TRBV5-6
CDR3 protein: CASSRLGNRGSYGYTF; J gene: TRBJ1-2; V gene: TRBV28
CDR3 protein: CASSGWGLAGARGFYNEQFF; J gene: TRBJ2-1; V gene: TRBV9
CDR3 protein: CASSRRLAGDYNEQFF; J gene: TRBJ2-1; V gene: TRBV11-2
CDR3 protein: CASSLKTSGYEQYF; J gene: TRBJ2-7; V gene: TRBV5-4
CDR3 protein: CASSQGDEQFF; J gene: TRBJ2-1; V gene: TRBV6-1
CDR3 protein: CASSLNPSGGYYGYTF; J gene: TRBJ1-2; V gene: TRBV5-1
CDR3 protein: CASSGFETQYF; J gene: TRBJ2-5; V gene: TRBV25-1
CDR3 protein: CASSVASGSGELFF; J gene: TRBJ2-2; V gene: TRBV9
CDR3 protein: CASSEVGGKLYEQYF; J gene: TRBJ2-7; V gene: TRBV6-1
CDR3 protein: CASTTQGRVGNQPQHF; J gene: TRBJ1-5; V gene: TRBV19
CDR3 protein: CASSSRTGGDQPQHF; J gene: TRBJ1-5; V gene: TRBV2
CDR3 protein: CASSSVGNNYEQYF; J gene: TRBJ2-7; V gene: TRBV13
CDR3 protein: CASSAGTSGSTDTQYF; J gene: TRBJ2-3; V gene: TRBV9